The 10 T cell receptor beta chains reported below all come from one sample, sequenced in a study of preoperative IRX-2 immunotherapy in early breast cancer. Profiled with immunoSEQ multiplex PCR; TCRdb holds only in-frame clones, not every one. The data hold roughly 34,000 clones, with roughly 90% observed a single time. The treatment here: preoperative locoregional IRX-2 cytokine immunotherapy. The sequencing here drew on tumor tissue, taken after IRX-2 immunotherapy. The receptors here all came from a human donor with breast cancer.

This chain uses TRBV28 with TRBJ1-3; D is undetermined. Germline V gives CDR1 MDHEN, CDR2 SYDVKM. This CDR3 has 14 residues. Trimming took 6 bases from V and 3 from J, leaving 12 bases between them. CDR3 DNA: TGTGCCAGCAGCCATGCCAGCGGTGGAAACACCATATATTTT. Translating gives CASSHASGGNTIYF. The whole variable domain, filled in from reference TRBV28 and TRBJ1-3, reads DVKVTQSSRYLVKRTGEKVFLECVQDMDHENMFWYRQDPGLGLRLIYFSYDVKMKEKGDIPEGYSVSREKKERFSLILESASTNQTSMYLCASSHASGGNTIYFGEGSWLTVV.

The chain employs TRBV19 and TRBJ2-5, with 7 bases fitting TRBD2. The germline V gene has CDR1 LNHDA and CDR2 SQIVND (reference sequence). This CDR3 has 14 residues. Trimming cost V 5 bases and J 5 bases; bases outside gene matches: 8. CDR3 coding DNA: TGTGCCAGTAGTTCTTGGGGGGGATCCGAGACCCAGTACTTC. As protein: CASSSWGGSETQYF.

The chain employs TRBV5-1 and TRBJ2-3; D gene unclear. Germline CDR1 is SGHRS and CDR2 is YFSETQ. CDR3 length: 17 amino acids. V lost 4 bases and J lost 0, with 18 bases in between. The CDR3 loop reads CASSAQPGLRSTDTQYF. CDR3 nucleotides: TGCGCCAGCAGCGCCCAACCGGGCCTCAGGAGCACAGATACGCAGTATTTT.

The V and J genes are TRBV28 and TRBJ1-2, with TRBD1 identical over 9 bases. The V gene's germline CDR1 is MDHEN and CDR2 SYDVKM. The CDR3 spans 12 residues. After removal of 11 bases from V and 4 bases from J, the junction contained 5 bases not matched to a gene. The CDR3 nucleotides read TGTGCCCACAGGGGGCTAGGCTATGGCTACACCTTC. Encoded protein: CAHRGLGYGYTF.

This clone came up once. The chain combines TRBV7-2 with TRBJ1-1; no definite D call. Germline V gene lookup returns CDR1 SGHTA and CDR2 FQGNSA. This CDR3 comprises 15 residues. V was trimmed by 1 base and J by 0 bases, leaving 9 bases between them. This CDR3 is CASSLGVGLNTEAFF. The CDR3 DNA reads TGTGCCAGCAGCTTAGGGGTGGGGTTGAACACTGAAGCTTTCTTT.

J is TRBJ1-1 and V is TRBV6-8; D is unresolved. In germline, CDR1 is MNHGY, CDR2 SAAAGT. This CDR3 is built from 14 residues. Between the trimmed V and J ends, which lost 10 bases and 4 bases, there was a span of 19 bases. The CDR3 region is CAISSLQESTEAFF. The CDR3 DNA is TGTGCCATCAGCTCCTTACAAGAGAGCACTGAAGCTTTCTTT.

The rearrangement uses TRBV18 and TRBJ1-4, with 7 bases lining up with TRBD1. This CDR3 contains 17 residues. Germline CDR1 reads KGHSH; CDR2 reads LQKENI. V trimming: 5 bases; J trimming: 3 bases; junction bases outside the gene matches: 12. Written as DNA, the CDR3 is TGTGCCAGCTCATCACGACAGGGAAGGTCAGCTAATGAAAAACTGTTTTTT. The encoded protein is CASSSRQGRSANEKLFF.

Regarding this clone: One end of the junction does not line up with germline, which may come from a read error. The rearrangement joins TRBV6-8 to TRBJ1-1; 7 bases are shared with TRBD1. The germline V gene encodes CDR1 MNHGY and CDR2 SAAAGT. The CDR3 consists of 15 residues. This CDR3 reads CANSYSSRGIAEAFF. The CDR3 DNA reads TGTGCCAACAGTTACTCGTCCAGGGGGATCGCTGAAGCTTTCTTT.

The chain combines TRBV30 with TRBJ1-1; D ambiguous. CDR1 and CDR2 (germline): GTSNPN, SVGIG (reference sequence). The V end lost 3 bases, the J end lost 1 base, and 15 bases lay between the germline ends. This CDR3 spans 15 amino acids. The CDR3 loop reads CAWRAYGQTNTEAFF. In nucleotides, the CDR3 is TGTGCCTGGAGGGCTTACGGGCAGACGAACACTGAAGCTTTCTTT.

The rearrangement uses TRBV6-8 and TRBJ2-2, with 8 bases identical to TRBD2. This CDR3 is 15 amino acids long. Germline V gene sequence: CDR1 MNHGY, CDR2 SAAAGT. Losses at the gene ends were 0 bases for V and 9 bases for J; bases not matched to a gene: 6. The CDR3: CASSYSPGGPRELFF. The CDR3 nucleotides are TGTGCCAGCAGTTACTCGCCGGGGGGGCCTCGGGAGCTGTTTTTT.